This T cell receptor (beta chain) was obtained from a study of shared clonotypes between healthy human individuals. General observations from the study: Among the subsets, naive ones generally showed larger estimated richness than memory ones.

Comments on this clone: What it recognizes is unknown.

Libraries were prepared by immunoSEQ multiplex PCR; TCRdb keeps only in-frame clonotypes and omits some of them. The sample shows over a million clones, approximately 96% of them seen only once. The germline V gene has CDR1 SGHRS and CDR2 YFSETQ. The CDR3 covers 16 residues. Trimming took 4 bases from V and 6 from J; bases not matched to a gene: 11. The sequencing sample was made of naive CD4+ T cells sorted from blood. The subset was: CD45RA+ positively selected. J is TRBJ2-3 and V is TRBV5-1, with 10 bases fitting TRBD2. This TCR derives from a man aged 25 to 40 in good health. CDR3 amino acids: CASSPARTSGGDTQYF. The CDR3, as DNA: TGCGCCAGCAGCCCTGCCAGGACTAGCGGCGGGGATACGCAGTATTTT.